These 10 T cell receptor beta chains originate from one sample sequenced in a study of T cells expressing NK-cell markers (dated by TCRdb to about 2020). Library preparation employed 5' RACE. Instrument on record: Illumina HiSeq 2000. The reads went through TCRdb reprocessing, and each CDR3 protein sequence gets one entry with no DNA. The sample table includes a few hundred thousand distinct CDR3 sequences. Of the sample, over 1.3% falls within the top ten clones. The sequenced sample was blood T cells: a sorted CD56 or NKG2C T cell subset, CD4+ or CD8+ T cells, or bulk PBMC T cells (not recorded which). All receptors derive from a woman aged 50 to 65 in good health. Donor details come from another sample of the same person, matched by shared clones.

The chain recombines TRBV20-1 with TRBJ2-1; the TCRdb D gene call, TRBD2, has no DNA to confirm it. CDR3 length: 19 residues. CDR1 and CDR2 from the germline V gene are DFQATT and SNEGSKA (reference sequence). The CDR3 protein is CSAKFGLAGGPSSYNEQFF.

This chain connects TRBV28 to TRBJ2-3; absent DNA, TCRdb's TRBD2 call cannot be checked. Germline lookup yields CDR1 MDHEN and CDR2 SYDVKM. The length of the CDR3 is 15 residues. CDR3 protein: CASRPQGGPRDTQYF.

The chain has TRBV29-1 and TRBJ2-1; TCRdb outputs TRBD2, but without DNA this stays unchecked. The CDR3 covers 14 residues. Germline CDR1 is SQVTM and CDR2 is ANQGSEA. CDR3 amino acids: CSVLFLRAYNEQFF.

The chain has TRBV6-6 and TRBJ2-2; absent DNA, TCRdb's TRBD1 call cannot be checked. This CDR3 contains 14 residues. Germline V gives CDR1 MNHNY, CDR2 SVGAGI (reference sequence). The chain's CDR3 is CASSYRDGTGELFF.

V and J are TRBV4-2 and TRBJ2-1; as DNA is missing, the TRBD2 call by TCRdb cannot be tested. Germline V lookup: CDR1 LGHNA, CDR2 YNFKEQ. CDR3 length: 16 amino acids. The CDR3 sequence: CASSHPLGTSVNEQFF.

The chain links TRBV5-1 to TRBJ1-1. Germline CDR1 SGHRS, CDR2 YFSETQ. The CDR3 totals 15 residues. The CDR3: CASSLAPKSDTEAFF. The whole variable domain, filled in from reference TRBV5-1 and TRBJ1-1, reads KAGVTQTPRYLIKTRGQQVTLSCSPISGHRSVSWYQQTPGQGLQFLFEYFSETQRNKGNFPGRFSGRQFSNSRSEMNVSTLELGDSALYLCASSLAPKSDTEAFFGQGTRLTVV.

The chain couples TRBV10-3 to TRBJ1-1; the TCRdb D gene call, TRBD1, has no DNA to confirm it. Germline V gene lookup returns CDR1 ENHRY and CDR2 SYGVKD. CDR3 length: 14 residues. CDR3: CAVGPGTGGTEAFF.

The chain is built from TRBV12-3 or TRBV12-4 and TRBJ2-1; TCRdb designates TRBD2, a call that cannot be tested without DNA. The CDR3 is 16 amino acids. CDR3 loop: CASHPGLAGGGNEQFF.

The V call is TRBV20-1, the J call TRBJ2-2; the TCRdb call, TRBD2, lacks DNA for checking. Germline V CDR1 and CDR2: DFQATT, SNEGSKA (reference sequence). This CDR3 has 15 amino acids. CDR3 in amino acids: CSARDATREAGELFF.

The chain employs TRBV20-1 and TRBJ1-2. This CDR3 has 13 residues. Germline V gene sequence: CDR1 DFQATT, CDR2 SNEGSKA (reference sequence). The CDR3 reads CSVTRQGSGGYTF.